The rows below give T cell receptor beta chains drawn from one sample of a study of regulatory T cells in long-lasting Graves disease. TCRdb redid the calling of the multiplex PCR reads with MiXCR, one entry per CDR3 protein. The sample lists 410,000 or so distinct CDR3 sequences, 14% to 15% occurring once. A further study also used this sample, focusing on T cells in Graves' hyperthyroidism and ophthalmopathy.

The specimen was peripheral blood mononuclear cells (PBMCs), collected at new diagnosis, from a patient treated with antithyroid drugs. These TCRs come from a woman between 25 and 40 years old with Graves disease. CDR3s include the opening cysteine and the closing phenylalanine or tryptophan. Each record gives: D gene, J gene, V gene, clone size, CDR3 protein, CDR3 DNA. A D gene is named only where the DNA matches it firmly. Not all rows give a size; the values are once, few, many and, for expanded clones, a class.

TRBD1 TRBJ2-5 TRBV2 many CASSGGQAETQYF TGTGCCAGCTCCGGGGGACAGGCCGAGACCCAGTACTTC
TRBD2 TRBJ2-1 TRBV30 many CAWSPKLAGTNRGFF TGTGCCTGGAGCCCCAAACTAGCGGGAACCAACAGGGGGTTCTTC
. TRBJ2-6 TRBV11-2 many CASSLDGSGANVLTF TGTGCCAGCAGCTTAGATGGGTCTGGGGCCAACGTCCTGACTTTC
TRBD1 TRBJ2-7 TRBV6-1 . CASSGGTGGLFYEQYF TGTGCCAGCAGTGGGGGGACAGGGGGCTTATTTTACGAGCAGTACTTC
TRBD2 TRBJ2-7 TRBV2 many CASRTLAGVHSYEQYF TGTGCCAGCAGGACCCTAGCGGGAGTACACTCCTACGAGCAGTACTTC
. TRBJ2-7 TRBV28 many CASGPQGREQYF TGTGCCAGCGGTCCACAGGGTCGCGAGCAGTACTTC
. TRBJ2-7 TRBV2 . CANVGSRSYEQYF TGTGCCAACGTGGGGAGCCGCAGCTACGAGCAGTACTTC
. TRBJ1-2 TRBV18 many CASSSGNYGYTF TGTGCCAGCTCATCAGGGAACTATGGCTACACCTTC
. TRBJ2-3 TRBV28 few CASSLISSRDTQYF TGTGCCAGCAGTTTAATTAGCAGCCGAGATACGCAGTATTTT
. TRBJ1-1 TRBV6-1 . CASSRTLKNTEAFF TGTGCCAGCAGCCGCACCCTCAAGAACACTGAAGCTTTCTTT
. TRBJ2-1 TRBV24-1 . CATSDFRVEQFF TGTGCCACCAGTGATTTCCGGGTAGAGCAGTTCTTC
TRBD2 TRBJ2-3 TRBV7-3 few CASSLGLAGEWTTDTQYF TGTGCCAGCAGCTTAGGACTAGCGGGAGAATGGACCACAGATACGCAGTATTTT
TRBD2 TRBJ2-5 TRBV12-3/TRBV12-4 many CASSPTSGTTQETQYF TGTGCCAGCAGCCCGACTAGCGGGACAACACAAGAGACCCAGTACTTC